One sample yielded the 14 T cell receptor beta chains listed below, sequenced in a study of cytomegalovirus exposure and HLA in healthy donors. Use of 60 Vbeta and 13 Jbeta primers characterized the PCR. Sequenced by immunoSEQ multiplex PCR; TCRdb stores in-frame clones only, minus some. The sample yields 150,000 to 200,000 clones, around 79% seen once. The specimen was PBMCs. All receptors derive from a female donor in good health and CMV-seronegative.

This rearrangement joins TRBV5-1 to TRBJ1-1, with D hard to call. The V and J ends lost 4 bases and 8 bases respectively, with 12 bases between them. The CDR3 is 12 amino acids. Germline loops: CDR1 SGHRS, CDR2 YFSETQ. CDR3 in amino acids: CASSPGSPEAFF. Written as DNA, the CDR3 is TGCGCCAGCAGCCCGGGGAGCCCCGAAGCTTTCTTT.

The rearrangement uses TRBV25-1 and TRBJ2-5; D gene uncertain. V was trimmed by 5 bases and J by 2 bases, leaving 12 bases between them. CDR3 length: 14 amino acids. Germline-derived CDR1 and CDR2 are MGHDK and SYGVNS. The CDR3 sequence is CASSPSEKQETQYF. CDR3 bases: TGTGCCAGCAGTCCTTCGGAGAAACAAGAGACCCAGTACTTC.

CDR3 amino acids: CASSPGGASTDTQYF. The CDR3 nucleotides read TGTGCCAGCAGCCCGGGCGGGGCTAGCACAGATACGCAGTATTTT. The V call is TRBV5-8, the J call TRBJ2-3; a weak D match, TRBD2 (6 bases). V lost 4 bases and J 0 bases, leaving 12 bases between the germline ends. Germline V gene sequence: CDR1 SGHTS, CDR2 YDEGEE. CDR3 length: 15 residues.

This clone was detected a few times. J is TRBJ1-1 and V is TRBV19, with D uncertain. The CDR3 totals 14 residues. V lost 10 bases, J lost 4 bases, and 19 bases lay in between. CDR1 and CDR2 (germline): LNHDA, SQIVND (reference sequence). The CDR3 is CATSSFSGGTEAFF. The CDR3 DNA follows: TGTGCCACTTCATCCTTCTCCGGCGGCACTGAAGCTTTCTTT. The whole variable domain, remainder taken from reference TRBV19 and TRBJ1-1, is DGGITQSPKYLFRKEGQNVTLSCEQNLNHDAMYWYRQDPGQGLRLIYYSQIVNDFQKGDIAEGYSVSREKKESFPLTVTSAQKNPTAFYLCATSSFSGGTEAFFGQGTRLTVV.

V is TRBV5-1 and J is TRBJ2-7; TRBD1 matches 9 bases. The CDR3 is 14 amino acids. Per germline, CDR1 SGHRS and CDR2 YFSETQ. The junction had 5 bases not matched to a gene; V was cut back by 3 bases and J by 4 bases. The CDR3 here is CASSSGTGIYEQYF. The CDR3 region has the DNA TGCGCCAGCAGCTCCGGGACAGGGATTTACGAGCAGTACTTC.

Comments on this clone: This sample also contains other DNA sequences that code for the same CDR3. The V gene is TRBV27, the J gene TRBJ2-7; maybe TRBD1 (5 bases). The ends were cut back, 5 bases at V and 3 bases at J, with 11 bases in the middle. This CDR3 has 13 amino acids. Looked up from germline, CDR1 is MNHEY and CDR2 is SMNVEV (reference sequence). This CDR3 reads CASSVGQNYEQYF. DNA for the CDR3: TGTGCCAGCAGTGTGGGGCAGAACTACGAGCAGTACTTC.

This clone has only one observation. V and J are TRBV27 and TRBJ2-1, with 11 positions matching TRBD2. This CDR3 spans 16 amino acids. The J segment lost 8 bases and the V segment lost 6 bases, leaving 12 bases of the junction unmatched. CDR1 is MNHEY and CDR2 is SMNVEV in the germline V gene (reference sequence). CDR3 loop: CASRLLAGGDSDEQFF. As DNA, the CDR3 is TGTGCCAGCAGGCTCCTAGCGGGAGGTGATAGCGATGAGCAGTTCTTC.

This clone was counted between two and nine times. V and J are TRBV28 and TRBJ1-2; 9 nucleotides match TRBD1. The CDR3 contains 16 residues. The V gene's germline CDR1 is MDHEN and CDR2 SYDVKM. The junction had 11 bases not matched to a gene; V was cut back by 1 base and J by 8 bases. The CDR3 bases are TGTGCCAGCAGTTTATATCTCACAGGGGGCACGAACGGCTACACCTTC. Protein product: CASSLYLTGGTNGYTF.

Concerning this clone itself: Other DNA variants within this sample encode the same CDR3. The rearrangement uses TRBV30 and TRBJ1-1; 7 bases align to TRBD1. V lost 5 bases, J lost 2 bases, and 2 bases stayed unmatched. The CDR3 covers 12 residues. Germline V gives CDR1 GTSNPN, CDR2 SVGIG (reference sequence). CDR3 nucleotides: TGTGCCTGGCGACAGGGAAACACTGAAGCTTTCTTT. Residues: CAWRQGNTEAFF.

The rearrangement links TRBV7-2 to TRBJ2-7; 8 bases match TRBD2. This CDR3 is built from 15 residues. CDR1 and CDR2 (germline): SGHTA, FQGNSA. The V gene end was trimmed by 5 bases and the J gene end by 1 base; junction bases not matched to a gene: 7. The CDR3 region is CASSLGTSLSYEQYF. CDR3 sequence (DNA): TGTGCCAGCAGCCTCGGGACTAGTTTGTCCTACGAGCAGTACTTC.

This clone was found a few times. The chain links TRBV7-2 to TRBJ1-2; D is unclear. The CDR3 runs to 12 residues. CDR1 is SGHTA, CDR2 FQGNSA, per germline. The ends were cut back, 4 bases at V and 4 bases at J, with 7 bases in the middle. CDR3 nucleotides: TGTGCCAGCAGCTCCAGCGGCTATGGCTACACCTTC. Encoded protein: CASSSSGYGYTF. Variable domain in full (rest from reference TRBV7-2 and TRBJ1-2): GAGVSQSPSNKVTEKGKDVELRCDPISGHTALYWYRQSLGQGLEFLIYFQGNSAPDKSGLPSDRFSAERTGGSVSTLTIQRTQQEDSAVYLCASSSSGYGYTFGSGTRLTVV.

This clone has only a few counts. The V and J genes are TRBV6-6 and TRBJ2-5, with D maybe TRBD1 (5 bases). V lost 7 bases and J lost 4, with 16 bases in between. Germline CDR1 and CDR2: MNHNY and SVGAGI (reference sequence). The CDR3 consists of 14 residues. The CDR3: CASTPSMGPETQYF. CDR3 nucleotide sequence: TGTGCCAGCACCCCTTCCATGGGGCCAGAGACCCAGTACTTC.

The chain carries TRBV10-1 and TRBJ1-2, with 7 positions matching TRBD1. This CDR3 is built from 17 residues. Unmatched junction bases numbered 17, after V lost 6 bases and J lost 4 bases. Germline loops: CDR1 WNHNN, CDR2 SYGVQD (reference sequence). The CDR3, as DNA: TGCGCCAGCAGCCTGAATGCCTCTTCGGGACAGCCCTATGGCTACACCTTC. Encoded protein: CASSLNASSGQPYGYTF.

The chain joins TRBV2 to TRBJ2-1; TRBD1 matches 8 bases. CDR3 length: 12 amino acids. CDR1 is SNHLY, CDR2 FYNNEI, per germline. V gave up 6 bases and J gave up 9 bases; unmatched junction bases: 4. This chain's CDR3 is CASSDRGGEQFF. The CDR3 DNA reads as TGTGCCAGCAGCGACAGGGGAGGTGAGCAGTTCTTC.